Sequencing of this T cell receptor beta chain was carried out in a study of T cell repertoires in cytomegalovirus infection. Study overall: CMV epitopes, recently identified HLA-C-restricted and well-studied HLA-B-restricted, were used.

CDR3 size: 17 residues. V was pared by 2 bases and J by 0 bases, with 15 bases between. Germline loops: CDR1 SGHDT, CDR2 YYEEEE. TCRdb re-derived calls from the reads in MiXCR, one entry per CDR3 protein. The data show some 480,000 distinct CDR3 sequences, more than 30% seen once. As concerns this clonotype: Antigen unknown.

The chain employs TRBV5-6 and TRBJ2-4; D possibly corresponds to TRBD2 (5 bases). The sequenced sample was cultured PBMCs, obtained from culture after CMV antigen stimulation. The sequence came from a human donor in good health (CMV status not recorded). Some clones in this sample may be carry-over from other donors' samples. The DNA of the CDR3 is TGTGCCAGCAGCTTCTCAGGTCTTGGACTAGCCAAAAACATTCAGTACTTC. It translates to CASSFSGLGLAKNIQYF.